This TCR beta chain originates from a study of Ad26.COV2.S vaccination and SARS-CoV-2 variants. Looking at the study overall: Dosing was one shot or two shots 56 days apart.

The CDR3 covers 14 residues. V dropped 2 bases and J dropped 5; count of bases not matched to a gene: 5. Germline lookup yields CDR1 MGHRA and CDR2 YSYEKL. Assay used: immunoSEQ multiplex PCR; TCRdb lists only in-frame clones, some missing. The data show approximately 480,000 clones, approximately 90% seen once. Treatment here: some 20 received Ad26.COV2.S at low or high dose, single or two shots; 5 received placebo; per-sample allocation not given. Sampling took place 63 days after the first vaccine or placebo injection. General observations from the study: Placebo recipients had lower spike-specific TCR breadth than vaccine recipients.

This clone occurred once. Its matching antigen is unknown. The input for sequencing was peripheral blood, taken in a trial of Ad26.COV2.S vaccine versus placebo. The V gene is TRBV4-1, the J gene TRBJ1-2; 7 positions agree with TRBD1. The receptor comes from a person between 18 and 59 years old who received the Ad26.COV2.S COVID-19 vaccine or a placebo. CDR3 in amino acids: CASSQPGQRYGYTF. The CDR3 DNA follows: TGCGCCAGCAGCCAACCGGGACAGAGATATGGCTACACCTTC.